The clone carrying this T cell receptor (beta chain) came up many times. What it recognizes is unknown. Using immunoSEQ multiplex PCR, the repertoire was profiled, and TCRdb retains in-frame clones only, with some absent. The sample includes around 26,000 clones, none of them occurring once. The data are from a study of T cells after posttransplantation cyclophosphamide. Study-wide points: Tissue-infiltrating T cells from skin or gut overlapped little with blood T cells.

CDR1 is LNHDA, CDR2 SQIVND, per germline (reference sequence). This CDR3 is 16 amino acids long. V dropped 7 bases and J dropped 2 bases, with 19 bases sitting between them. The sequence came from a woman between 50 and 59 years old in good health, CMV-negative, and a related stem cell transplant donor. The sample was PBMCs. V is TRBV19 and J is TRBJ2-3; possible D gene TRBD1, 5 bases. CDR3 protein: CASKSSGRYYTDTQYF. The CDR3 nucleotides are TGTGCCAGTAAATCTTCAGGGCGTTACTACACAGATACGCAGTATTTT.